Listed below are T cell receptor beta chains from one sample, sequenced in a study of blood T cells in healthy people across ages. TCRdb reprocessed the 5' RACE reads with MiXCR, giving one entry per CDR3 protein. The table shows under 800,000 distinct CDR3 sequences, with about 40% occurring only once. The material sequenced was blood. The receptor source for this set is a woman aged 55-75 years in good health. CDR3s leave out the opening cysteine and the closing phenylalanine or tryptophan. A D gene is named only where the DNA matches it firmly.

TRBV29-1	.	TRBD1	SVLLDRESEQY
TRBV9	TRBJ2-1	TRBD1	ASSVESGGNNEQF
TRBV10-3	TRBJ2-1	TRBD2	AINPSGNYNEQF
TRBV7-9	TRBJ2-1	TRBD1	ASSLVPGQGTGEQF
TRBV20-1	TRBJ2-5	.	SARLGAQETQY
TRBV27	TRBJ1-2	.	ASSLAPEVYGYT
TRBV20-1	TRBJ1-5	TRBD1	SANPGQGNQPQH
TRBV7-6	TRBJ2-7	.	ASSAYQGGEQY
TRBV7-2	TRBJ2-5	TRBD2	ASSLGSGRSQETQY
TRBV20-1	TRBJ1-4	TRBD1	SPDRDNEKLF
TRBV27	TRBJ1-2	TRBD1	ASSLKLGQNYGYT
TRBV29-1	TRBJ2-2	.	SVRKLDPNTGELF
TRBV13	TRBJ2-1	TRBD1	ASSLDGQGAYNEQF
TRBV2	TRBJ1-1	.	ASRMDNAEAF
TRBV6-2/TRBV6-3	TRBJ2-7	TRBD1	ASTPLPGTGVIYEQY
TRBV29-1	TRBJ2-7	.	SAEDSSSYEQY
TRBV7-2	TRBJ2-7	.	ASSSRAASAYPGEQY
TRBV7-9	TRBJ2-2	TRBD1	ASSQRTGILTGELF
TRBV5-1	TRBJ1-1	.	ASSSTGTNTEAF
TRBV24-1	TRBJ2-7	.	ATSGGRVNEQY
TRBV20-1	TRBJ2-1	.	SARGANEQF
TRBV7-9	TRBJ1-1	.	ASSLSTLGDTEAF
TRBV20-1	TRBJ2-1	TRBD2	SASPLAGGGQF
TRBV13	TRBJ2-7	TRBD1	ASSPQDRGSYEQY
TRBV3-1	TRBJ2-1	TRBD2	ASSHRTSGGFSYNEQF
TRBV20-1	.	.	SAAGLMEQNEQY
TRBV24-1	TRBJ2-5	TRBD1	ATSSNRGRRETQY
TRBV5-5	TRBJ2-1	TRBD2	ASSKAGTSGGANEQF
TRBV28	.	TRBD1	ASSLPGQGGYNEQY
TRBV4-3	TRBJ2-7	TRBD2	ASSQGLAGAYEQY
TRBV10-3	TRBJ2-3	.	AISGDSGTDTQY